Detailed here is one T cell receptor beta chain. The data were obtained in a study of blood T cell repertoires in COVID-19. Study context: Sites in the United States, Italy and Spain provided acute and convalescent COVID-19 samples. T cells, B-cell-depleted T cells, or PBMCs provided the cDNA or gDNA that served as material.

V was trimmed by 5 bases and J by 8 bases, leaving 15 bases between them. The CDR3 has 14 amino acids. Germline V gives CDR1 MNHNY, CDR2 SVGAGI (reference sequence). Original processing notes: Amplification with reference gene primers provided the estimates of nucleated cell counts. Profiled with immunoSEQ multiplex PCR; TCRdb holds only in-frame clones, not every one. The V and J calls and the clone size are those of that table, but D and trimming were determined from the DNA. The profile covers about 250,000 clones, with approximately 79% appearing a single time and 3% to 4% taken by the ten largest.

The rearrangement joins TRBV6-6 to TRBJ1-4; D is unresolved. The sequenced sample was peripheral blood. The TCR sequence derives from a woman in her 40s with active or convalescent COVID-19. CDR3 bases: TGTGCCAGCAGTAAACAGTACACAGACGAAAAACTGTTTTTT. It specifies CASSKQYTDEKLFF.